The following is a TCR beta chain sequence with its context. Sequencing was performed with immunoSEQ multiplex PCR; in TCRdb, only in-frame clones are kept and a portion is missing. The repertoire consists of more than 550,000 clones, with 80% to 90% occurring once and the leading ten covering roughly 0.0089%. This record belongs to a study of shared T cell receptors in the human thymus. J gave up 7 bases and V 2 bases, and 7 bases lay outside the gene matches. CDR1 is SEHNR, CDR2 FQNEAQ, per germline (reference sequence). The CDR3 is 15 amino acids. These data also featured in a second study, about human thymus T cells. That paper notes: Having corrective surgery for congenital heart defects, healthy Finnish infants were the ones who donated. Corrective cardiac operations yielded the resected thymus tissue. Across thymic and blood repertoires, the usage of V and J genes appeared to be biased. Unrelated people showed highly overlapping thymic repertoires, related research reported.

The rearrangement joins TRBV7-9 to TRBJ2-1; TRBD2 matches 8 bases. Sequenced sample: thymocytes. This TCR was sampled from a boy under three years old with a congenital heart defect. The CDR3 loop reads CASSLISGGPNEQFF. The CDR3 DNA reads as TGTGCCAGCAGCTTAATTTCGGGAGGGCCGAATGAGCAGTTCTTC.